By share of the sample, the clone carrying this TCR beta chain is medium-sized. This sample was included in a study of T and B cells in COVID-19 patients. In the study overall: Blood was sampled from COVID-19 patients who were either actively infected or recovered.

BIOMED2 TRB-A/B primer pools were used in multiplex TRB PCR. TCRdb reanalysed the multiplex PCR reads using MiXCR and keeps one entry per CDR3 protein. The table lists roughly 15,000 distinct CDR3 sequences, less than 35% of them singletons. Germline V gene data show CDR1 as LNHDA and CDR2 as SQIVND (reference sequence). This CDR3 is built from 16 residues. J lost 7 bases, V lost 5 bases, and 8 bases had no gene match. From blood, roughly 250-500 ng of genomic DNA served as TRB template. Material: blood. This receptor was obtained from a human donor who had recovered from COVID-19. V and J are TRBV19 and TRBJ2-1; 13 bases map to TRBD2. The CDR3 spells CASSFLLAGGGNEQFF. For the CDR3, the DNA is TGTGCCAGTAGTTTCCTACTAGCGGGAGGGGGGAATGAGCAGTTCTTC.